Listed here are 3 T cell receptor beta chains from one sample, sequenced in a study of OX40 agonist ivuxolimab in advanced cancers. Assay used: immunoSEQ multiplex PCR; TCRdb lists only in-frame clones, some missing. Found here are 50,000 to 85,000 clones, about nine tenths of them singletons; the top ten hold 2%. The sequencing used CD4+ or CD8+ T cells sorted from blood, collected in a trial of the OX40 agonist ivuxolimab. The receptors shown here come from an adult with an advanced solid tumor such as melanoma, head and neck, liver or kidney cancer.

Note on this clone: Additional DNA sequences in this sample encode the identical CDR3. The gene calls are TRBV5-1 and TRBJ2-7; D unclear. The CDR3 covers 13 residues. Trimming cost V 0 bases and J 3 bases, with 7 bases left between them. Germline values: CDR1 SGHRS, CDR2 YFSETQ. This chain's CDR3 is CASSLEGNYEQYF. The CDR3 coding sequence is TGCGCCAGCAGCTTGGAGGGAAACTACGAGCAGTACTTC.

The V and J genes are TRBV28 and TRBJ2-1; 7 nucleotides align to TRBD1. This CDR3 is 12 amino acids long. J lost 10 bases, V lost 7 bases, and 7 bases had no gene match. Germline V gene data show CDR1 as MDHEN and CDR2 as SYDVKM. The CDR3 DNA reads TGTGCCAGCACCAAGGGGGCAGGCGAGCAGTTCTTC. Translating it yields CASTKGAGEQFF.

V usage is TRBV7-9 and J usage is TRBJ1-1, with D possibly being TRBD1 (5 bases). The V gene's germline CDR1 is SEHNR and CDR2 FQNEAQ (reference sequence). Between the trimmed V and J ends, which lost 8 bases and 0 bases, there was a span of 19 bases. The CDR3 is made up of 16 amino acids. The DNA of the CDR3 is TGTGCCAGCCATCGACGGGGGAAGCGGATGAACACTGAAGCTTTCTTT. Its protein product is CASHRRGKRMNTEAFF.